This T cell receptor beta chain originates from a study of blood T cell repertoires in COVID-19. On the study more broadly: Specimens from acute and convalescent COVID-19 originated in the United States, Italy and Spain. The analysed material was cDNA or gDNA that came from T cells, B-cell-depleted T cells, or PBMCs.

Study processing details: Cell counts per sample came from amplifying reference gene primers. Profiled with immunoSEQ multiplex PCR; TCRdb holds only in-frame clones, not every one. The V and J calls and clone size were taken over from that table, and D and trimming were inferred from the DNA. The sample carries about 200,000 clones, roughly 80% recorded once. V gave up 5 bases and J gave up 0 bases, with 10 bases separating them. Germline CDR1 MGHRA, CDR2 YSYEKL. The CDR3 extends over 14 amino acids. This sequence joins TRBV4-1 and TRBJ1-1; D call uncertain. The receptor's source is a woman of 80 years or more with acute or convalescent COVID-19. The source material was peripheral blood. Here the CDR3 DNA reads TGCGCCAGCAGCGCGAGGATTATGAACACTGAAGCTTTCTTT. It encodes CASSARIMNTEAFF.